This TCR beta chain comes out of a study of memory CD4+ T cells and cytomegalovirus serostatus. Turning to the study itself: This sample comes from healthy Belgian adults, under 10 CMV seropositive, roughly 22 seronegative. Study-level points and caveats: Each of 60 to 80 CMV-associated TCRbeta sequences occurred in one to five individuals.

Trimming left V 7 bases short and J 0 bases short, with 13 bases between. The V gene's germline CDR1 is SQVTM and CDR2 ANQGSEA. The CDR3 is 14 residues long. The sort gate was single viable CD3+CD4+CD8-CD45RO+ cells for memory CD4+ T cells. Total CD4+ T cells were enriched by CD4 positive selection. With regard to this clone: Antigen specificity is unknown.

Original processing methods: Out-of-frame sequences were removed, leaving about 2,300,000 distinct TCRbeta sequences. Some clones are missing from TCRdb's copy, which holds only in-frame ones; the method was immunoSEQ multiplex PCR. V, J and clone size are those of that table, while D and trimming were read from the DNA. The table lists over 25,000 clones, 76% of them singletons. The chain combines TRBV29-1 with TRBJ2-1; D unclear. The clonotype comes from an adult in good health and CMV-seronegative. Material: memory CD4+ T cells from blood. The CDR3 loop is CSGGRFGSYNEQFF. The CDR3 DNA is TGCAGCGGGGGTCGGTTTGGCTCCTACAATGAGCAGTTCTTC.